The present T cell receptor (beta chain) was sequenced within a study of follicular helper T cells after annual influenza vaccination. Time point of the sample: 2015-2016 season, pre-vaccination. The method was immunoSEQ multiplex PCR; TCRdb's version includes in-frame clones alone and lacks a portion of them. The data contain about 14,000 clones, approximately 80% of them singletons. The CDR3 has 14 amino acids. V was clipped by 7 bases and J by 3 bases, with 15 bases between them. Germline V lookup: CDR1 MNHNS, CDR2 SASEGT. The source was CXCR5- memory CD4+ T cells sorted from blood, collected on the day of influenza vaccination. The chain is built from TRBV6-1 and TRBJ1-1; maybe TRBD1 (5 bases). The source is an adult who received the influenza vaccine. CDR3 region: CASTGASSDTEAFF. DNA for the CDR3: TGTGCCAGCACCGGGGCCTCAAGCGACACTGAAGCTTTCTTT.